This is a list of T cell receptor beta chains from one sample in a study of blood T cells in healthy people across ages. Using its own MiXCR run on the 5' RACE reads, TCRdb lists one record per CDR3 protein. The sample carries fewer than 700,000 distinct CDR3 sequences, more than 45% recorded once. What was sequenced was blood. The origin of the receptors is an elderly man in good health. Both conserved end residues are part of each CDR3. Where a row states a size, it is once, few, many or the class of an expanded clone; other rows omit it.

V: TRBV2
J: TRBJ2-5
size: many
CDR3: CASSTRLYQETQYF

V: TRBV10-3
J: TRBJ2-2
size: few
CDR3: CAISNRDRQTGELFF

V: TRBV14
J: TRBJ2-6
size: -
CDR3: CASSQGPSGANVLTF

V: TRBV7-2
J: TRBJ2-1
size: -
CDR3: CAGSLSHGEQFF

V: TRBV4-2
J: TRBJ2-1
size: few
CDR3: CASSQLERGGSTEQFF

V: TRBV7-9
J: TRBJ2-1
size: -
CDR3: CASRYRDSSYNEQFF

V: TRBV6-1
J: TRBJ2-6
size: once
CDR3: CASSDSRSGANVLTF

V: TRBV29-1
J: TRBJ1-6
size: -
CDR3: CSLPGDSPLHF

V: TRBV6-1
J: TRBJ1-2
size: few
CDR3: CASSPHRRTGGAPGYTF

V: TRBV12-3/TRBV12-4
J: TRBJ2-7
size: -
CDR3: CASSGHRVGDEQYF

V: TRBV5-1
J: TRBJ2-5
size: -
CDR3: CASSSPGRNEQYF

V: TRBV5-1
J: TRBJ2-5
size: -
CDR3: CASSLVGREKETQYF

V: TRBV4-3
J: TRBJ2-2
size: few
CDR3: CASSQDADNTGELFF

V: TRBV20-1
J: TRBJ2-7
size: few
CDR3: CSARDITGSSSYEQYF

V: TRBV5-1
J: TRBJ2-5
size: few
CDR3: CASSHRDLFTREQYF

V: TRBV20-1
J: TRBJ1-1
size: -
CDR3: CSARDRGWVTEAFF

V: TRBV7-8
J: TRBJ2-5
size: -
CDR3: CASSLGEDRAQYF

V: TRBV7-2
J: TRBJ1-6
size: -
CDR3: CASSLGLAIPNSPLHF

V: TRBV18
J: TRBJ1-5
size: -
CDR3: CASSQAVDQPQHF

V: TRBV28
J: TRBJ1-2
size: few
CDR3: CASALDRGNYGYTF

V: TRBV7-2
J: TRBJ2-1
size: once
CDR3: CASSLRAGADIYNEQFF

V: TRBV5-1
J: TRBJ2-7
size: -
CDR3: CASATGGQEAQYF

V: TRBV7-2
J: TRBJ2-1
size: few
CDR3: CASSVTGRSYNEQFF

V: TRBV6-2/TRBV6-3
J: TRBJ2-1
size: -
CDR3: CASTNNGRSGSYNEQFF

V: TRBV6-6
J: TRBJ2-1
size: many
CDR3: CASSPPGLAGNEQFF

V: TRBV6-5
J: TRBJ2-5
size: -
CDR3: CASRAGVNGVNEQYF

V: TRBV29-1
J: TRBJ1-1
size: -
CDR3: CSVEEAGGTEAFF

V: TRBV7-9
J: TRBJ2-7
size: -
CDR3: CASAGGVGKNSYEQYF

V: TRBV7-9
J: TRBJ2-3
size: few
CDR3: CASSPVGTSATDTQYF

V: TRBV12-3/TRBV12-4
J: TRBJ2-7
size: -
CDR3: CASSPDNPGTYEQYF

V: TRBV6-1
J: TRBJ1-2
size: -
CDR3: CASRRTELSYGYTF

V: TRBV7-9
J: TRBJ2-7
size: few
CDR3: CASSQTGTGNYEQYF

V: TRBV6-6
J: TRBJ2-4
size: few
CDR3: CASRDSSSDIQYF

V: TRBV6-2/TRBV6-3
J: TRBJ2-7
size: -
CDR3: CASGGARDSLDYEQYF

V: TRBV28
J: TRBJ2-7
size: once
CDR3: CASSPTDIYEQYF

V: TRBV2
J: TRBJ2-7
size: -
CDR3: CASKNIGRDGYEQYF

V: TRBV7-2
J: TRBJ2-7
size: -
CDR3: CASSFGLAGGYEQYF